This paragraph covers one T cell receptor beta chain sequence. These data belong to a study of blood T cells in healthy people across ages. This CDR3 region has 13 residues. Germline-derived CDR1 and CDR2 are SQVTM and ANQGSEA. V shed 1 base, J shed 11 bases, and the junction held 6 bases outside the gene matches. The authors ran a second PCR of about 6 to 11 cycles using a sample-barcoded 5' primer and a J-beta primer mix. TCRdb ran MiXCR on the 5' RACE reads and lists one entry per CDR3 protein. The sample has about 760,000 distinct CDR3 sequences, around 50% seen once; the top ten hold 25% to 30%. The TCR was taken from a man aged 35 to 55 in good health. The genes are TRBV29-1 and TRBJ2-1, with TRBD2 matching over 9 bases. The sequenced sample consisted of blood. The DNA for the CDR3 is TGCAGCGTTGAAGCCAGCGGGGGGACGAAGCAGTTCTTC. It codes for CSVEASGGTKQFF.